Below are 15 T cell receptor beta chains sequenced from a single sample in a study of blood T cell repertoires in COVID-19. Only in-frame clones appear in the TCRdb table, and some are missing; sequencing was by immunoSEQ multiplex PCR. The data contain around 210,000 clones, around three quarters of them seen just once; the ten biggest clones take up roughly 6%. Sequencing input: peripheral blood. The receptors derive from a woman in her seventies with acute or convalescent COVID-19.

The chain uses TRBV6-5 and TRBJ2-3; possible D gene TRBD2, 5 bases. The germline V gene encodes CDR1 MNHEY and CDR2 SVGAGI. V was pared by 8 bases and J by 5 bases, with 11 bases between. The CDR3 extends over 12 amino acids. The CDR3 nucleotides are TGTGCCAGCGGGAGAGGAGTAGATACGCAGTATTTT. Translated, it gives CASGRGVDTQYF.

This clone was seen only a few times. V is TRBV2 and J is TRBJ1-4, with D tentatively TRBD1 (6 bases). CDR3 length: 16 residues. Germline loops: CDR1 SNHLY, CDR2 FYNNEI. The V and J ends lost 2 bases and 4 bases respectively, with 14 bases between them. The CDR3 DNA reads TGTGCCAGCAGTGAAAGGGCAGGGGCAATTAATGAAAAACTGTTTTTT. Protein: CASSERAGAINEKLFF.

V gene TRBV5-1 combines with J gene TRBJ2-3; D is unresolved. Per germline, CDR1 SGHRS and CDR2 YFSETQ. The CDR3 loop spans 14 amino acids. Trimming removed 0 bases at V and 2 bases at J, with 7 bases between. CDR3 amino acids: CASSLGDFTDTQYF. In DNA form, the CDR3 reads TGCGCCAGCAGCTTGGGAGACTTCACAGATACGCAGTATTTT.

This chain uses TRBV6-1 with TRBJ2-1; 14 bases fit TRBD2. The CDR3 has 16 residues. The germline CDR1 and CDR2 sequences are MNHNS and SASEGT. V dropped 2 bases and J dropped 7; count of bases not matched to a gene: 4. CDR3 sequence: CASSEMGLAGVNEQFF. The CDR3 DNA reads TGTGCCAGCAGTGAAATGGGACTAGCGGGAGTGAATGAGCAGTTCTTC.

The chain couples TRBV7-8 to TRBJ2-3; 10 nucleotides match TRBD2. The CDR3 is made up of 20 amino acids. J was trimmed by 4 bases and V by 5 bases; bases with no gene match: 21. The germline gives CDR1 SGHVS, CDR2 FQNEAQ. CDR3 DNA: TGTGCCAGCAGCCTAAATATGAAGCCGGGACTAGCGTTCAGACCAGATACGCAGTATTTT. Translation gives CASSLNMKPGLAFRPDTQYF.

The rearrangement joins TRBV7-2 to TRBJ2-7; 8 nucleotides match TRBD2. Unmatched junction bases numbered 11, after V lost 1 base and J lost 3 bases. The CDR3 loop spans 17 amino acids. In germline, CDR1 is SGHTA, CDR2 FQGNSA. This CDR3 is CASSLVSLAGGLYEQYF. Here the CDR3 DNA reads TGTGCCAGCAGCTTAGTGTCTCTCGCGGGAGGACTCTACGAGCAGTACTTC.

This rearrangement joins TRBV28 to TRBJ2-1; possibly TRBD2 for D (6 bases). V gave up 3 bases and J gave up 2 bases, with 11 bases separating them. The CDR3 has 15 amino acids. Germline V gene data show CDR1 as MDHEN and CDR2 as SYDVKM. Here the CDR3 DNA reads TGTGCCAGCAGTTTCGGGGGATCCACCTACAATGAGCAGTTCTTC. This gives the protein CASSFGGSTYNEQFF.

This chain uses TRBV7-6 with TRBJ1-2, with no clear D. The CDR3 has 14 residues. The germline gives CDR1 SGHVS, CDR2 FNYEAQ. Trimming cost V 2 bases and J 1 base, with 8 bases left between them. Here the CDR3 DNA reads TGTGCCAGCAGCTTAAATACAGTTAACTATGGCTACACCTTC. Encoded protein: CASSLNTVNYGYTF.

The gene calls are TRBV5-5 and TRBJ2-7, with 8 bases fitting TRBD1. The V gene's germline CDR1 is SGHKS and CDR2 YYEKEE (reference sequence). V dropped 5 bases and J dropped 5; count of bases not matched to a gene: 9. This CDR3 contains 14 residues. The CDR3 region is CASRRDRPEDEQYF. The DNA for the CDR3 is TGTGCCAGCAGACGGGACAGGCCCGAAGACGAGCAGTACTTC.

The rearrangement uses TRBV6-2 or TRBV6-3 and TRBJ2-7, with 8 bases aligning to TRBD2. In germline, CDR1 is MNHEY, CDR2 SVGEGT. The CDR3 loop spans 15 amino acids. J gave up 7 bases and V 5 bases, and 13 bases lay outside the gene matches. The CDR3 bases are TGTGCCAGCAGTCTCTTAGCGGGAACCGAGGGGGAGCAGTACTTC. Encoded protein: CASSLLAGTEGEQYF.

This clone occurred once. The J gene is TRBJ1-1, the V gene TRBV7-9, with TRBD1 identical over 7 bases. The V gene's germline CDR1 is SEHNR and CDR2 FQNEAQ (reference sequence). The CDR3 length is 15 residues. The junction had 6 bases not matched to a gene; V was cut back by 5 bases and J by 0 bases. The CDR3 nucleotides read TGTGCCAGCAGCATATCAGGGGGTATGAACACTGAAGCTTTCTTT. Protein: CASSISGGMNTEAFF.

V and J are TRBV7-3 and TRBJ1-6; no definite D call. CDR3 length: 13 residues. The germline V gene has CDR1 SGHTA and CDR2 FQGTGA. V lost 2 bases and J lost 8, with 7 bases in between. The CDR3 sequence is CASSLGEYSPLHF. The DNA of the CDR3 is TGTGCCAGCAGCTTAGGGGAGTATTCACCCCTCCACTTT.

This clone came up once. The chain employs TRBV27 and TRBJ1-2, with a weak D call TRBD1 (6 bases). The CDR3 runs 13 residues. The ends were cut back, 4 bases at V and 8 bases at J, with 14 bases in the middle. CDR1 is MNHEY, CDR2 SMNVEV, per germline (reference sequence). CDR3 sequence (DNA): TGTGCCAGCAGTTCGGAAAGGGGGGGAGGCTACACCTTC. Its protein is CASSSERGGGYTF.

V is TRBV5-1 and J is TRBJ2-5, with D possibly matching TRBD1 (6 bases). The germline CDR1 and CDR2 sequences are SGHRS and YFSETQ. Trimming stripped 3 bases from V and 2 bases from J, with 11 bases between. The CDR3 sequence is 14 residues long. The CDR3 DNA reads as TGCGCCAGCAGCTCACAGGGCAGACAAGAGACCCAGTACTTC. Its translation is CASSSQGRQETQYF.

The rearrangement links TRBV2 to TRBJ2-7; 7 bases agree with TRBD2. The CDR3 loop spans 13 amino acids. With V trimmed by 5 bases and J by 0 bases, 1 base remained unmatched. CDR1 and CDR2 (germline): SNHLY, FYNNEI. In nucleotides, the CDR3 is TGTGCCAGCAGTAGGGACTACTCCTACGAGCAGTACTTC. Translation gives CASSRDYSYEQYF.